One T cell receptor (beta chain) is described in this entry. The sample comes from a study of T cell changes during pregnancy in multiple sclerosis. Profiling relied on immunoSEQ multiplex PCR, and the TCRdb table lists in-frame clones only, not all of them. The repertoire holds 40,000 to 55,000 clones, around 90% seen once, with 0.61% in the top ten. The CDR3 is 15 amino acids. The V end lost 6 bases, the J end lost 0 bases, and 13 bases lay between the germline ends. In germline, CDR1 is MNHNS, CDR2 SASEGT. The chain carries TRBV6-1 and TRBJ2-3; tentative D call: TRBD2 (6 bases). This specimen was CD4+ T cells from peripheral blood mononuclear cells, taken after pregnancy. This TCR derives from a female donor in good health, enrolled as a control in a pregnancy study. The CDR3 is CASSELRGSTDTQYF. CDR3 coding DNA: TGTGCCAGCAGCGAGTTGCGGGGTAGCACAGATACGCAGTATTTT.